Listed below are T cell receptor beta chains from one sample, sequenced in a study of T cell responses to AZD1222 COVID-19 vaccine. Sequencing used immunoSEQ multiplex PCR; TCRdb keeps in-frame clones, though not all of them. The data show about 34,000 clones, with 78% seen just once and more than 4% held by the top ten. This sample comprised peripheral blood, obtained 28 days after the second AZD1222 dose. Receptors were obtained from an adult who received the AZD1222 COVID-19 vaccine. The CDR3 runs from the conserved cysteine through the conserved F or W. The order of the fields is CDR3 protein, CDR3 DNA, D gene, clone size, J gene, V gene. D genes are given only for firm matches. Rows may omit the clone size; those that give it use once, few, many or a size class.

CDR3aa: CASSSGTAENIQYF
CDR3nt: TGTGCCAGCAGCTCCGGGACTGCCGAAAACATTCAGTACTTC
d_gene: .
abundance: .
j_gene: TRBJ2-4
v_gene: TRBV7-3

CDR3aa: CASRGFGGLYGYTF
CDR3nt: TGTGCCAGCAGAGGTTTCGGGGGCCTCTATGGCTACACCTTC
d_gene: .
abundance: .
j_gene: TRBJ1-2
v_gene: TRBV25-1

CDR3aa: CASSPRRDRVMDGYTF
CDR3nt: TGTGCCAGCTCACCACGTCGGGACAGGGTTATGGATGGCTACACCTTC
d_gene: TRBD1
abundance: .
j_gene: TRBJ1-2
v_gene: TRBV18

CDR3aa: CASSRQGADTEAFF
CDR3nt: TGCGCCAGCAGCAGACAGGGGGCGGACACTGAAGCTTTCTTT
d_gene: TRBD1
abundance: .
j_gene: TRBJ1-1
v_gene: TRBV5-1

CDR3aa: CASSQDLGLAQTKGETQYF
CDR3nt: TGCGCCAGCAGCCAAGATTTAGGACTAGCCCAGACGAAAGGAGAGACCCAGTACTTC
d_gene: TRBD2
abundance: .
j_gene: TRBJ2-5
v_gene: TRBV4-3

CDR3aa: CASSLIRQGARGNEQYF
CDR3nt: TGTGCCAGCAGCTTAATCCGACAGGGGGCGAGGGGGAACGAGCAGTACTTC
d_gene: TRBD1
abundance: few
j_gene: TRBJ2-7
v_gene: TRBV11-2

CDR3aa: CASSESGPKRGGYTF
CDR3nt: TGTGCCAGTAGTGAATCGGGACCTAAAAGGGGTGGCTACACCTTC
d_gene: .
abundance: .
j_gene: TRBJ1-2
v_gene: TRBV19

CDR3aa: CASSFFVQQGRNSPLHF
CDR3nt: TGTGCCAGCAGCTTTTTCGTTCAACAGGGTAGGAATTCACCCCTCCACTTT
d_gene: .
abundance: .
j_gene: TRBJ1-6
v_gene: TRBV7-2

CDR3aa: CASSSAGTGAKSIQYF
CDR3nt: TGTGCCAGCAGTTCTGCCGGGACAGGGGCCAAAAGCATTCAGTACTTC
d_gene: TRBD1
abundance: .
j_gene: TRBJ2-4
v_gene: TRBV6-5

CDR3aa: CASSYDGLLSSYEQYF
CDR3nt: TGTGCCAGCAGTTACGACGGACTGCTGAGCTCCTACGAGCAGTACTTC
d_gene: .
abundance: .
j_gene: TRBJ2-7
v_gene: TRBV6-6

CDR3aa: CATSGGRARLRTDTQYF
CDR3nt: TGTGCCACCAGTGGGGGGCGTGCCCGGTTACGCACAGATACGCAGTATTTT
d_gene: .
abundance: .
j_gene: TRBJ2-3
v_gene: TRBV24-1

CDR3aa: CASSPAGITGNTIYF
CDR3nt: TGTGCCAGCTCCCCAGCGGGCATCACAGGAAACACCATATATTTT
d_gene: .
abundance: .
j_gene: TRBJ1-3
v_gene: TRBV18

CDR3aa: CASTPTGGSTQETQYF
CDR3nt: TGTGCCAGCACCCCGACAGGGGGCTCGACCCAAGAGACCCAGTACTTC
d_gene: TRBD1
abundance: .
j_gene: TRBJ2-5
v_gene: TRBV7-9

CDR3aa: CASSRTSGSYEQFF
CDR3nt: TGTGCCAGCAGTCGGACTAGCGGGAGCTATGAGCAGTTCTTC
d_gene: TRBD2
abundance: .
j_gene: TRBJ2-1
v_gene: TRBV2

CDR3aa: CATLDRANTEAFF
CDR3nt: TGTGCCACCCTAGACAGGGCAAACACTGAAGCTTTCTTT
d_gene: TRBD1
abundance: .
j_gene: TRBJ1-1
v_gene: TRBV6-6

CDR3aa: CASSIERTSGNTIYF
CDR3nt: TGTGCCAGTAGTATAGAACGGACCTCTGGAAACACCATATATTTT
d_gene: .
abundance: .
j_gene: TRBJ1-3
v_gene: TRBV19

CDR3aa: CASTTRSSTLQPQHF
CDR3nt: TGTGCCAGTACTACACGGAGCTCGACACTTCAGCCCCAGCATTTT
d_gene: .
abundance: .
j_gene: TRBJ1-5
v_gene: TRBV19